These 22 T cell receptor beta chains originate from one sample sequenced in a study of shared clonotypes between healthy human individuals. Some clones are missing from TCRdb's copy, which holds only in-frame ones; the method was immunoSEQ multiplex PCR. The table has roughly 1.5 million clones, 95% to 99% seen once. Material: naive CD4+ T cells sorted from blood. The sample's subset: CD45RA+ positively selected. These receptor sequences come from a man aged 30 to 45 in good health.

Regarding this clone: This sample includes further DNA sequences coding for the same CDR3. V gene TRBV9 combines with J gene TRBJ2-3; either TRBD1 or TRBD2 may supply D (5 bases each). The V end was cut by 0 bases, the J end by 0 bases, with 11 bases between. Germline CDR1 is SGDLS and CDR2 is YYNGEE. The CDR3 has 16 amino acids. This CDR3 reads CASSVVGGPSTDTQYF. DNA for the CDR3: TGTGCCAGCAGCGTAGTTGGGGGACCTAGCACAGATACGCAGTATTTT.

This chain links TRBV5-1 with TRBJ2-5; D remains unclear. This CDR3 comprises 14 residues. Germline V gives CDR1 SGHRS, CDR2 YFSETQ. V lost 7 bases, J lost 1 base, and 14 bases lay in between. CDR3 sequence (DNA): TGCGCCAGCGCCCCCGGCGGTATCCAAGAGACCCAGTACTTC. Amino acid sequence: CASAPGGIQETQYF. Full variable domain (rest looked up from reference TRBV5-1 and TRBJ2-5): KAGVTQTPRYLIKTRGQQVTLSCSPISGHRSVSWYQQTPGQGLQFLFEYFSETQRNKGNFPGRFSGRQFSNSRSEMNVSTLELGDSALYLCASAPGGIQETQYFGPGTRLLVL.

In its sample, this clone was seen once. The sample contains more than one DNA sequence encoding this CDR3. J is TRBJ2-3 and V is TRBV29-1; D could derive from TRBD1 or TRBD2 (5 bases each). The CDR3 runs to 12 residues. In germline, CDR1 is SQVTM, CDR2 ANQGSEA. The ends were cut back, 1 base at V and 4 bases at J, with 6 bases in the middle. The CDR3, as DNA: TGCAGCGTTGAAGGAGGGGCAGATACGCAGTATTTT. Its translation: CSVEGGADTQYF.

CDR3 sequence: CASSLRSGGLYEQYF. CDR3 in DNA: TGCGCCAGCAGCTTGAGGTCGGGAGGGCTCTACGAGCAGTACTTC. V gene TRBV5-1 combines with J gene TRBJ2-7, with TRBD2 identical over 8 bases. The germline gives CDR1 SGHRS, CDR2 YFSETQ. Germline trimming cut 1 base from V and 3 bases from J; bases unmatched to any gene: 6. The CDR3 is 15 amino acids. The whole variable domain, filled in from reference TRBV5-1 and TRBJ2-7, reads KAGVTQTPRYLIKTRGQQVTLSCSPISGHRSVSWYQQTPGQGLQFLFEYFSETQRNKGNFPGRFSGRQFSNSRSEMNVSTLELGDSALYLCASSLRSGGLYEQYFGPGTRLTVT.

V is TRBV6-5 and J is TRBJ2-7; D gene ambiguous. This CDR3 is built from 15 residues. The V end lost 0 bases, the J end lost 0 bases, and 9 bases lay between the germline ends. Germline assignment: CDR1 MNHEY and CDR2 SVGAGI. CDR3 bases: TGTGCCAGCAGTTACTCGGGTTTCAGCTCCTACGAGCAGTACTTC. It is translated as CASSYSGFSSYEQYF.

The chain has TRBV11-2 and TRBJ2-1, with 7 bases lining up with TRBD2. The CDR3 is 19 amino acids. V lost 1 base and J lost 5; bases outside the gene matches: 17. From germline, CDR1 is SGHAT and CDR2 FQNNGV. The CDR3 loop is CASSLVPRVAGGPNNEQFF. The CDR3 DNA sequence: TGTGCCAGCAGCTTAGTGCCCCGGGTAGCGGGCGGACCCAACAATGAGCAGTTCTTC.

This chain connects TRBV14 to TRBJ2-1; 8 bases map to TRBD2. Germline V gives CDR1 SGHDN, CDR2 FVKESK. V dropped 3 bases and J dropped 7; count of bases not matched to a gene: 11. The CDR3 runs to 16 residues. The CDR3 here is CASSQSVSGITNEQFF. CDR3 nucleotide sequence: TGTGCCAGCAGCCAGTCCGTTAGCGGGATAACTAATGAGCAGTTCTTC.

In its sample, this clone was seen once. This CDR3 fails to terminate in the conserved phenylalanine or tryptophan, so it likely reflects a read error. The limits of the CDR3 on the DNA are not certain, so only TCRdb's listed CDR3 is given. The genes are TRBV5-4 and TRBJ2-3; the DNA was not compared with TRBD2, the D call given in the table. The CDR3 is 14 residues long, ends included. Per the germline V gene, CDR1 is SGHNT and CDR2 is YYREEE (reference sequence). CDR3 sequence: CASSPSGSGRGSQV.

The V call is TRBV28, the J call TRBJ1-2; D gene ambiguous. Per the germline V gene, CDR1 is MDHEN and CDR2 is SYDVKM. Trimming left V 10 bases short and J 3 bases short, with 9 bases between. There are 11 residues in the CDR3. The chain's CDR3 is CATLSDYGYTF. The CDR3 nucleotides are TGTGCCACCCTTTCCGACTATGGCTACACCTTC.

The chain recombines TRBV11-2 with TRBJ2-7; D not resolved. This CDR3 comprises 13 residues. Germline V gene lookup returns CDR1 SGHAT and CDR2 FQNNGV. Trimming shortened V by 5 bases and J by 2 bases, and 10 bases separated the two germline ends. The CDR3 region has the DNA TGTGCCAGCAGCCCTCGTCAGACCTACGAGCAGTACTTC. Translation gives CASSPRQTYEQYF.

The rearrangement uses TRBV11-2 and TRBJ2-2; TRBD1 aligns across 8 bases. This CDR3 contains 16 residues. Germline V CDR1 and CDR2: SGHAT, FQNNGV. Losses at the gene ends were 2 bases for V and 5 bases for J; bases not matched to a gene: 7. The CDR3, as DNA: TGTGCCAGCAGCTTACCAAGGACAGGGTGGACCGGGGAGCTGTTTTTT. It specifies CASSLPRTGWTGELFF.

The chain couples TRBV6-4 to TRBJ1-5, with D possibly being TRBD1 (6 bases). V shed 4 bases and J shed 2 bases, with 12 bases lying between them. This CDR3 region has 15 residues. Germline V gene data show CDR1 as MRHNA and CDR2 as SNTAGT. The CDR3 sequence: CASSVRPGGNQPQHF. The CDR3 nucleotides read TGTGCCAGCAGTGTCCGTCCAGGGGGCAATCAGCCCCAGCATTTT.

This CDR3 is CASSVGLYANTGELFF. Here the CDR3 DNA reads TGTGCCAGCAGCGTAGGGTTATACGCGAACACCGGGGAGCTGTTTTTT. J is TRBJ2-2 and V is TRBV9; D is unclear. The length of the CDR3 is 16 residues. The germline V gene has CDR1 SGDLS and CDR2 YYNGEE. The germline V and J ends were trimmed by 0 bases and 0 bases, with 9 bases remaining between them.

The chain has TRBV7-2 and TRBJ1-2; possible D gene TRBD1, 5 bases. The CDR3 loop spans 15 amino acids. CDR1 SGHTA and CDR2 FQGNSA come from the germline V gene. Trimming stripped 4 bases from V and 4 bases from J, with 16 bases between. CDR3: CASSSQGGSLYGYTF. The DNA of the CDR3 is TGTGCCAGCAGCTCTCAGGGCGGCAGCCTCTATGGCTACACCTTC.

CDR3 residues: CASSQDAGTSQFF. The CDR3 DNA follows: TGTGCCAGCAGCCAAGATGCCGGGACTAGCCAGTTCTTC. The chain links TRBV14 to TRBJ2-1; TRBD2 matches at 9 bases. The ends lost 0 bases at V and 13 bases at J; junction bases unmatched: 4. Per germline, CDR1 SGHDN and CDR2 FVKESK. The CDR3 sequence is 13 residues long.

Concerning this clone itself: Other DNA sequences in the sample encode the same CDR3. This chain uses TRBV29-1 with TRBJ1-1; D not resolved. Germline V gene sequence: CDR1 SQVTM, CDR2 ANQGSEA. The CDR3 has 9 amino acids. Trimming shortened V by 3 bases and J by 4 bases, and 0 bases separated the two germline ends. The CDR3 sequence is CSVDTEAFF. CDR3 sequence (DNA): TGCAGCGTTGACACTGAAGCTTTCTTT.

This chain uses TRBV4-3 with TRBJ1-2, with D perhaps TRBD1 (6 bases). Trimming shortened V by 0 bases and J by 4 bases, and 9 bases separated the two germline ends. The CDR3 is made up of 14 amino acids. CDR1 and CDR2 (germline): LGHNA, YSLEER. In DNA form, the CDR3 reads TGCGCCAGCAGCCAAGAGGCCAGGGGCTATGGCTACACCTTC. Protein sequence: CASSQEARGYGYTF.

Written as DNA, the CDR3 is TGCGCCACCCCCCCAGGGGGCAGGAATGGCTACACCTTC. It codes for CATPPGGRNGYTF. The J gene is TRBJ1-2, the V gene TRBV5-1; 8 nucleotides align to TRBD1. Per germline, CDR1 SGHRS and CDR2 YFSETQ. This CDR3 has 13 residues. With V trimmed by 9 bases and J by 6 bases, 10 bases remained unmatched.

The chain combines TRBV11-2 with TRBJ1-5; D not certain. Germline V lookup: CDR1 SGHAT, CDR2 FQNNGV. The CDR3 runs to 13 residues. Deletions cut 0 bases from V and 7 bases from J, with 7 bases between. The CDR3 protein is CASSLDPGQPQHF. The CDR3 DNA is TGTGCCAGCAGCTTAGATCCGGGGCAGCCCCAGCATTTT.

This chain links TRBV28 with TRBJ2-1; 8 bases agree with TRBD2. The CDR3 has 16 residues. After removal of 4 bases from V and 8 bases from J, the junction contained 13 bases not matched to a gene. CDR1 MDHEN and CDR2 SYDVKM come from the germline V gene. CDR3 sequence: CASSSFPKREYHEQFF. CDR3 nucleotide sequence: TGTGCCAGCAGTTCATTCCCAAAGCGGGAGTATCATGAGCAGTTCTTC.

The J gene is TRBJ2-2, the V gene TRBV28; D is unclear. Germline CDR1 is MDHEN and CDR2 is SYDVKM. The CDR3 has 16 amino acids. V dropped 3 bases and J dropped 0 bases, with 11 bases sitting between them. The CDR3 DNA reads as TGTGCCAGCAGTTTTACGGTAACAGCGAACACCGGGGAGCTGTTTTTT. Its protein is CASSFTVTANTGELFF.

This clone was seen just once. The genes are TRBV7-3 and TRBJ2-1, with unresolved D. Germline V gene data show CDR1 as SGHTA and CDR2 as FQGTGA. V dropped 3 bases and J dropped 9 bases, with 12 bases sitting between them. The CDR3 is made up of 13 amino acids. The CDR3 bases are TGTGCCAGCAGCTTTCCCCTGTCTAGTGAGCAGTTCTTC. Residues: CASSFPLSSEQFF.